The entry below describes one TCR beta chain. Its antigen is not yet known. No qualities accompany the bases; no much larger clone lies one base away. Donors formed part of the validation cohort, which comprised 120 subjects and was distinct from the first cohort of under 850 subjects. The entry originates in a study of cytomegalovirus exposure and HLA in healthy donors (dated by TCRdb to the late 2010s). The study in broad terms: According to a later analysis, one platform produced both the 110 or so validation repertoires and the roughly 660 repertoires of the first cohort. The study was designed to test whether signatures of past pathogen exposure could be identified by cataloging public T cell receptors. In addition to the first cohort of 650 to 750 subjects, a separate validation cohort of about 120 different subjects was used. High-throughput TCR immunosequencing, statistical association of individual TCRs with disease status, and machine learning were combined to predict cytomegalovirus infection status. On the study overall, not on this receptor specifically: All 120 repertoires were used to score co-occurrence in the validation cohort in a later analysis, because that analysis had no HLA typing for the cohort. In both the original and validation cohorts, the classifier was reported to diagnose cytomegalovirus status with high specificity and sensitivity. The study listed 164 TCR beta chains as associated with cytomegalovirus. While some public TCRs were present in many individuals, most TCR sequences turned up only very rarely across donors. In vitro tests confirmed that a few of the cytomegalovirus-associated TCR beta chains recognize cytomegalovirus antigens. The authors suggested that the approach could potentially be extended to other disease states and immunological phenotypes. Of the cluster scores, about 94% were above 0 in a later analysis, which found that TCRs clustered in the first cohort also tended to co-occur in the 120 or so validation repertoires.

The library was prepared using the immunoSEQ multiplex PCR assay. Regarding the original processing steps: A statistical classification framework was developed to diagnose cytomegalovirus status using the catalog of TCR beta chain sequences. TCRdb mirrors the immuneACCESS table, restricted to in-frame sequences. Some clones are absent from its copies; in checked studies, under half trace to an unresolved V gene, and the reason for the others is unknown. V and J calls plus clone size are reproduced from that table; the DNA served to infer D and trimming. The sample has roughly 310,000 clones on record, roughly 87% of them singletons. Roughly 0.96% of the sample lies in the top ten. V was cut back by 0 bases and J by 4 bases, leaving a gap of 13 bases between them. Reading the germline V gene (reference sequence) gives CDR1 LNHDA and CDR2 SQIVND. Spanning cysteine to phenylalanine, the CDR3 consists of 15 amino acids. CDR3 DNA only is kept here, 45 bases in frame from base 1.

The sequencing input was PBMCs. This clonotype was sampled from a man in his thirties or forties in good health and CMV-seronegative. The sequence joins TRBV19 to TRBJ2-7; TRBD1 is perhaps the D gene, given 5 matching bases. The CDR3 protein sequence reads: CASSIDVRVGYEQYF. The DNA sequence is as follows: TGTGCCAGTAGTATAGACGTCAGGGTGGGATACGAGCAGTACTTC.